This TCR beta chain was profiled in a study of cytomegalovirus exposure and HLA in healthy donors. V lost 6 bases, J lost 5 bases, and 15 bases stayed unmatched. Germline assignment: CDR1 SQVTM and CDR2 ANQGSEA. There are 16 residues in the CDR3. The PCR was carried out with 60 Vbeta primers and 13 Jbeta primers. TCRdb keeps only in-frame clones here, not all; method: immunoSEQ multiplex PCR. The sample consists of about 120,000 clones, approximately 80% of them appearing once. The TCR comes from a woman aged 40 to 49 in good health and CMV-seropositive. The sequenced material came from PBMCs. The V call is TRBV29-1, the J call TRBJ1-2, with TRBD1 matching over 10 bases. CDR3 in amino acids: CSVAGAPGQGLYGYTF. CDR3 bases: TGCAGCGTAGCAGGGGCCCCGGGACAGGGGTTATATGGCTACACCTTC.